This T cell receptor (beta chain) was obtained from a study of PD-L1 blockade in urothelial cancer. On the study more broadly: Analyses used blood from 3 weeks (second dose) and 6 weeks after treatment start.

The time point denotes: peripheral blood 6 weeks after treatment start. Worth noting for this clone: Antigen: not known.

General observations from the study: Patients with below-median pretreatment blood clonality survived longer.

The table came from immunoSEQ multiplex PCR; TCRdb's copy has only in-frame clones and leaves some out. The sample comprises 48,000 or so clones, approximately 81% of which are singletons, and around 9.1% rests with the top ten. V was trimmed by 4 bases and J by 5 bases, leaving 17 bases between them. Germline V gives CDR1 SGHDN, CDR2 FVKESK. The CDR3 is 15 amino acids. The chain carries TRBV14 and TRBJ2-5; D perhaps matches TRBD2 (6 bases). This TCR came from a man between 65 and 85 years old with urothelial cancer. Sequenced here: PBMCs, sampled around atezolizumab (anti-PD-L1) treatment. CDR3 protein: CASSPIGGSGETQYF. The CDR3 DNA reads TGTGCCAGCAGCCCCATTGGGGGGTCCGGGGAGACCCAGTACTTC. Together with reference TRBV14 and TRBJ2-5, the CDR3 gives the full variable domain: EAGVTQFPSHSVIEKGQTVTLRCDPISGHDNLYWYRRVMGKEIKFLLHFVKESKQDESGMPNNRFLAERTGGTYSTLKVQPAELEDSGVYFCASSPIGGSGETQYFGPGTRLLVL.